These 6 T cell receptor beta chains originate from one sample sequenced in a study of T cells in Graves' hyperthyroidism and ophthalmopathy. RNA transcripts gave rise to amplified TCR beta CDR3 regions. HTBI primers drove first-round RT-PCR of the TCR CDR3. From the multiplex PCR reads, TCRdb called clonotypes with MiXCR, one entry per CDR3 protein. The sample shows some 510,000 distinct CDR3 sequences, 40% to 55% of them seen only once. Sequenced: peripheral blood or thyroid tissue (not recorded which). The source of these receptors is a woman between 18 and 29 years old with Graves' hyperthyroidism.

Points on this clonotype: A junction boundary mismatches the germline segment, possibly from a read error. The chain combines TRBV9 with TRBJ2-7; tentatively, D is TRBD1 (6 bases). Germline assignment: CDR1 SGDLS and CDR2 YYNGEE. CDR3 length: 13 amino acids. The CDR3 spells CASSFWDTGEQYF. CDR3 bases: TGCGCCAGCAGCTTTTGGGACACCGGGGAGCAGTACTTC.

This chain joins TRBV7-8 and TRBJ2-1, with 7 bases that match TRBD2. CDR3 size: 14 residues. Germline V gene sequence: CDR1 SGHVS, CDR2 FQNEAQ. V was pared by 5 bases and J by 4 bases, with 5 bases of the junction left unmatched. This CDR3 reads CASSALAEYNEQFF. CDR3 bases: TGTGCCAGCAGCGCCCTAGCGGAATACAATGAGCAGTTCTTC.

This clonotype was observed a handful of times. The chain is built from TRBV7-9 and TRBJ2-7, with D maybe TRBD2 (6 bases). V lost 5 bases and J lost 9, with 8 bases in between. The germline V gene encodes CDR1 SEHNR and CDR2 FQNEAQ (reference sequence). The CDR3 totals 10 residues. The CDR3 sequence: CASSPGGQYF. CDR3 bases: TGTGCCAGCAGCCCCGGGGGGCAGTACTTC.

The J gene is TRBJ2-3, the V gene TRBV20-1; D is uncertain. The CDR3 covers 14 residues. Trimming removed 6 bases from V and 2 bases from J, with 15 bases in between. Germline V CDR1 and CDR2: DFQATT, SNEGSKA (reference sequence). DNA for the CDR3: TGCAGTGCGGTGCGGCCCGAAAACACAGATACGCAGTATTTT. Its protein product is CSAVRPENTDTQYF.

The J gene is TRBJ1-1, the V gene TRBV10-3; D ambiguous. Germline V CDR1 and CDR2: ENHRY, SYGVKD. The CDR3 has 13 residues. The CDR3 is CASSYDANTEAFF. In DNA form, the CDR3 reads TGTGCGAGCAGTTACGACGCGAACACTGAAGCTTTCTTT.

The V gene is TRBV20-1, the J gene TRBJ2-7; weak D call: TRBD2 (6 bases). The CDR3 runs 13 residues. Germline values: CDR1 DFQATT, CDR2 SNEGSKA (reference sequence). V gave up 6 bases and J gave up 2 bases, with 14 bases separating them. This CDR3 reads CSAPASGAYEQYF. CDR3 nucleotides: TGCAGTGCCCCCGCGTCGGGGGCCTACGAGCAGTACTTC.